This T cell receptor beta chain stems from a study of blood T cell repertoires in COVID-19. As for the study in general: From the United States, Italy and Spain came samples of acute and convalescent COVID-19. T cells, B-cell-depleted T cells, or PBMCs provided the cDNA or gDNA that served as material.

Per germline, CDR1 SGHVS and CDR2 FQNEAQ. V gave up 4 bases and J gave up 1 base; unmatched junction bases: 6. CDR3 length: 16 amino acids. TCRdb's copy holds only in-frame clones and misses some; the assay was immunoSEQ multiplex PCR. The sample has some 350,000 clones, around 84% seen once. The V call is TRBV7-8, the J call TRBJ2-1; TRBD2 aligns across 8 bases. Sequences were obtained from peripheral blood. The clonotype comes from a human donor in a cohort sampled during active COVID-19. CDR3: CASSSSAGGSYNEQFF. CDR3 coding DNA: TGTGCCAGCAGCTCCTCCGCGGGAGGTTCCTACAATGAGCAGTTCTTC.